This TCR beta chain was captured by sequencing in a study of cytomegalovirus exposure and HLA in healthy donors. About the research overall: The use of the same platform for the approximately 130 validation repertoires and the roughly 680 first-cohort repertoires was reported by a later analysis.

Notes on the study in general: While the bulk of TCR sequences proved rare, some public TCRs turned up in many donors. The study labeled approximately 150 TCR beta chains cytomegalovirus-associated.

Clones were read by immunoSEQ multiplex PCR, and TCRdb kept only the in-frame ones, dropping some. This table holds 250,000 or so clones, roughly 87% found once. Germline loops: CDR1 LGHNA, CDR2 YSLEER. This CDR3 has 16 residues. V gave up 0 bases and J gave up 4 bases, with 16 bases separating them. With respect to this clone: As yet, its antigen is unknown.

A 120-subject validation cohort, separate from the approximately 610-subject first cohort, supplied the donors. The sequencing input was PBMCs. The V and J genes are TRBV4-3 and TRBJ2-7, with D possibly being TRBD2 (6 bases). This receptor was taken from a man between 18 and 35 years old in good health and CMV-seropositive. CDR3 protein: CASSQDREDGGYEQYF. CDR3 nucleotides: TGCGCCAGCAGCCAAGACAGGGAGGATGGGGGTTACGAGCAGTACTTC.